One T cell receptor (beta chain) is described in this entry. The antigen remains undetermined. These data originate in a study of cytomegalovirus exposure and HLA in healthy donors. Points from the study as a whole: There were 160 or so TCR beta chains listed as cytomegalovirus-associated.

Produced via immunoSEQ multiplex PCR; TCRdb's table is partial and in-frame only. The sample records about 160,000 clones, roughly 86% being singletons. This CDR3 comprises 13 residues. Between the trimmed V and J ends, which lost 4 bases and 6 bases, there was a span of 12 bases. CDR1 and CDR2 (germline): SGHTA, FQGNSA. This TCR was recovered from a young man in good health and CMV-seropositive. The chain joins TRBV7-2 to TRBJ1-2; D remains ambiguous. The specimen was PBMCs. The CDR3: CASSSPPGHGYTF. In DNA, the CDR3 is TGTGCCAGCAGCTCACCCCCCGGTCATGGCTACACCTTC.